These 23 T cell receptor beta chains share one sample of origin, sequenced in a study of beta chain features in type 1 diabetes. The sequenced template was cDNA made from the entire isolated RNA. The assay was immunoSEQ multiplex PCR, and TCRdb's table has in-frame clones only and misses some. The sample yields 400,000 to 550,000 clones, roughly 11% seen once. Sample: naive CD4+ T cells from blood. These receptors all stem from a woman under 30 in good health.

The chain recombines TRBV28 with TRBJ2-4; D uncertain. The germline V gene has CDR1 MDHEN and CDR2 SYDVKM. V dropped 2 bases and J dropped 0 bases, with 14 bases sitting between them. CDR3 length: 17 amino acids. CDR3 sequence (DNA): TGTGCCAGCAGTTTAGGGCGATCGTTACTAGCCAAAAACATTCAGTACTTC. Protein: CASSLGRSLLAKNIQYF. Variable domain in full (rest from reference TRBV28 and TRBJ2-4): DVKVTQSSRYLVKRTGEKVFLECVQDMDHENMFWYRQDPGLGLRLIYFSYDVKMKEKGDIPEGYSVSREKKERFSLILESASTNQTSMYLCASSLGRSLLAKNIQYFGAGTRLSVL.

This clone was seen more than once but under ten times. This chain uses TRBV15 with TRBJ2-1; 11 bases align to TRBD2. Germline CDR1 reads LNHNV; CDR2 reads YYDKDF (reference sequence). V was clipped by 0 bases and J by 5 bases; unmatched bases: 3. This CDR3 region has 16 residues. CDR3 loop: CATSRDALAGDNEQFF. CDR3 nucleotides: TGTGCCACCAGCAGAGACGCACTAGCGGGAGACAATGAGCAGTTCTTC.

This clone was recorded a few times. The rearrangement joins TRBV15 to TRBJ1-1, with D possibly TRBD1 on 5 matching bases. The CDR3 consists of 15 residues. V was cut by 0 bases and J by 3 bases, with 11 bases left in between. Germline lookup yields CDR1 LNHNV and CDR2 YYDKDF (reference sequence). The CDR3 DNA reads as TGTGCCACCAGCAGAGACAGGGTATCCTACACTGAAGCTTTCTTT. Its protein is CATSRDRVSYTEAFF.

V usage is TRBV30 and J usage is TRBJ2-3; D is ambiguous. The germline V gene encodes CDR1 GTSNPN and CDR2 SVGIG (reference sequence). With 4 bases removed from V and 3 bases from J, the gap between germline ends came to 14 bases. There are 14 residues in the CDR3. Here the CDR3 reads CAWMGWGITDTQYF. CDR3 in DNA: TGTGCCTGGATGGGGTGGGGAATAACAGATACGCAGTATTTT.

The rearrangement joins TRBV19 to TRBJ2-3; TRBD2 might be the D (6 bases). Trimming shortened V by 2 bases and J by 1 base, and 10 bases separated the two germline ends. The CDR3 runs to 15 residues. The germline gives CDR1 LNHDA, CDR2 SQIVND (reference sequence). CDR3 bases: TGTGCCAGTAGTATATGGGCTAGCGGCACAGATACGCAGTATTTT. This gives the protein CASSIWASGTDTQYF.

The V and J genes are TRBV20-1 and TRBJ1-1; D gene ambiguous. Trimming left V 1 base short and J 11 bases short, with 11 bases between. CDR1 is DFQATT and CDR2 is SNEGSKA in the germline V gene (reference sequence). The CDR3 sequence is 11 residues long. The CDR3 DNA reads as TGCAGTGCTAGAGGCCAACCCGGGGCTTTCTTT. Protein sequence: CSARGQPGAFF.

This clone was counted a few times. CDR3: CASSLRSGLTDTQYF. The CDR3 DNA follows: TGTGCCAGCAGCTTAAGAAGCGGACTCACAGATACGCAGTATTTT. This chain joins TRBV7-8 and TRBJ2-3, with a weak D call TRBD2 (5 bases). V lost 2 bases and J lost 2, with 11 bases in between. This CDR3 has 15 amino acids. Germline V lookup: CDR1 SGHVS, CDR2 FQNEAQ.

The rearrangement joins TRBV19 to TRBJ2-1; 7 bases are shared with TRBD2. With V trimmed by 5 bases and J by 3 bases, 10 bases remained unmatched. The germline CDR1 and CDR2 sequences are LNHDA and SQIVND (reference sequence). The CDR3 sequence is 16 residues long. The CDR3: CASSSLTSAGYNEQFF. The CDR3 nucleotides are TGTGCCAGTAGTTCGCTTACTAGCGCCGGCTACAATGAGCAGTTCTTC.

This clone was seen a few times. The V and J genes are TRBV4-3 and TRBJ2-3; D tentatively reads TRBD1 or TRBD2 (5 bases each). This CDR3 comprises 14 residues. V was trimmed by 3 bases and J by 8 bases, leaving 15 bases between them. Germline-derived CDR1 and CDR2 are LGHNA and YSLEER. In DNA, the CDR3 is TGCGCCAGCAGCCACCGGACGAATGGGGGTACGCAGTATTTT. This gives the protein CASSHRTNGGTQYF.

This rearrangement joins TRBV29-1 to TRBJ1-2, with D uncertain. Looked up from germline, CDR1 is SQVTM and CDR2 is ANQGSEA. The CDR3 totals 14 residues. V was shortened by 6 bases and J by 0 bases, with 14 bases between the two germline ends. CDR3 loop: CSVHSATPNYGYTF. The CDR3 DNA reads TGCAGCGTACATTCAGCAACCCCTAACTATGGCTACACCTTC.

This clone has a handful of counts. The rearrangement joins TRBV29-1 to TRBJ1-1; D is unclear. Germline V gene sequence: CDR1 SQVTM, CDR2 ANQGSEA. The V gene lost 3 bases and the J gene lost 1 base, with 12 bases spanning the gap. This CDR3 spans 14 amino acids. The CDR3 protein is CSVDGRVSNTEAFF. The CDR3 region has the DNA TGCAGCGTTGATGGAAGGGTCTCGAACACTGAAGCTTTCTTT.

The rearrangement uses TRBV28 and TRBJ1-5; TRBD1 is a possible D gene (5 bases). Trimming cost V 6 bases and J 2 bases, with 17 bases left between them. Germline V gene sequence: CDR1 MDHEN, CDR2 SYDVKM. The length of the CDR3 is 16 residues. CDR3 bases: TGTGCCAGCAGACAAGTAGGGGTTTGGGGCAATCAGCCCCAGCATTTT. Translation: CASRQVGVWGNQPQHF. Full variable domain (outside the CDR3, taken from reference TRBV28 and TRBJ1-5): DVKVTQSSRYLVKRTGEKVFLECVQDMDHENMFWYRQDPGLGLRLIYFSYDVKMKEKGDIPEGYSVSREKKERFSLILESASTNQTSMYLCASRQVGVWGNQPQHFGDGTRLSIL.

This clone was seen only a few times. J is TRBJ1-2 and V is TRBV9; perhaps TRBD1 as D (6 bases). V lost 1 base, J lost 5 bases, and 12 bases lay in between. Germline values: CDR1 SGDLS, CDR2 YYNGEE. CDR3 length equals 14 residues. DNA of the CDR3: TGTGCCAGCAGCGTATCAGGGGCGGGATATGGCTACACCTTC. Protein sequence: CASSVSGAGYGYTF.

This clone was picked up a small number of times. CDR3 nucleotide sequence: TGCGCCAGCAGCTTGGTGGCGGCCCGAGACACTGAAGCTTTCTTT. It translates to CASSLVAARDTEAFF. The rearrangement links TRBV5-1 to TRBJ1-1, with no clear D. From germline, CDR1 is SGHRS and CDR2 YFSETQ. CDR3 size: 15 residues. V lost 0 bases to trimming and J lost 3 bases, with 12 bases between them.

This clone was observed a handful of times. The rearrangement links TRBV5-1 to TRBJ1-2; weak D call: TRBD1 (6 bases). The CDR3 runs 15 residues. Germline assignment: CDR1 SGHRS and CDR2 YFSETQ. Between the trimmed V and J ends, which lost 3 bases and 3 bases, there was a span of 15 bases. The CDR3 sequence is CASSSGQTVDYGYTF. The CDR3 DNA reads as TGCGCCAGCAGCTCCGGACAGACTGTCGACTATGGCTACACCTTC.

CDR3 sequence reads: CASSLAVLGAGGHEQFF. The CDR3 DNA reads as TGTGCCAGCAGCTTAGCCGTATTGGGAGCGGGAGGCCACGAGCAGTTCTTC. The chain links TRBV11-3 to TRBJ2-1; 9 nucleotides align to TRBD2. Germline V gene lookup returns CDR1 SGHNT and CDR2 YENEEA. The CDR3 length is 17 residues. V dropped 1 base and J dropped 10; count of bases not matched to a gene: 14.

This clone was counted only a few times. The J gene is TRBJ2-7, the V gene TRBV30; 11 nucleotides align to TRBD2. The CDR3 has 15 residues. Germline CDR1 GTSNPN, CDR2 SVGIG (reference sequence). J lost 4 bases, V lost 1 base, and 6 bases had no gene match. The CDR3 loop reads CAWSGGLAGGYEQYF. Here the CDR3 DNA reads TGTGCCTGGAGTGGTGGGCTAGCGGGAGGTTACGAGCAGTACTTC.

This clone occurred a few times. Written as DNA, the CDR3 is TGTGCCAGCGCCGATGCCGACAGGATCGGTCAGCCCCAGCATTTT. Protein: CASADADRIGQPQHF. V gene TRBV27 combines with J gene TRBJ1-5; tentative D call: TRBD1 (6 bases). The V end was cut by 8 bases, the J end by 6 bases, with 20 bases between. This CDR3 spans 15 amino acids. CDR1 and CDR2 from the germline V gene are MNHEY and SMNVEV (reference sequence).

There are a few counts of this clone. V and J are TRBV2 and TRBJ2-7; D remains ambiguous. The CDR3 totals 11 residues. With 4 bases removed from V and 6 bases from J, the gap between germline ends came to 7 bases. From germline, CDR1 is SNHLY and CDR2 FYNNEI. In DNA form, the CDR3 reads TGTGCCAGCAGTGTGCTATCCGAGCAGTACGTC. This encodes CASSVLSEQYV.

The chain links TRBV7-9 to TRBJ1-2, with D unresolved. Per germline, CDR1 SEHNR and CDR2 FQNEAQ (reference sequence). This CDR3 is 15 amino acids long. The V and J ends lost 5 bases and 6 bases respectively, with 19 bases between them. CDR3 sequence reads: CASSLIFGRDDGYTF. The DNA of the CDR3 is TGTGCCAGCAGCCTGATCTTTGGACGCGACGATGGCTACACCTTC.

The rearrangement uses TRBV5-4 and TRBJ1-2, with D tentatively TRBD1 (6 bases). Germline assignment: CDR1 SGHNT and CDR2 YYREEE (reference sequence). CDR3 size: 13 residues. V dropped 4 bases and J dropped 3 bases, with 10 bases sitting between them. CDR3 nucleotides: TGTGCCAGCAGCAATAACAGGGACTATGGCTACACCTTC. Amino acids: CASSNNRDYGYTF.

The V and J genes are TRBV28 and TRBJ2-7; 9 bases are shared with TRBD1. V was pared by 6 bases and J by 1 base, with 4 bases of the junction left unmatched. The CDR3 is 14 amino acids. CDR1 MDHEN and CDR2 SYDVKM come from the germline V gene. Written as DNA, the CDR3 is TGTGCCAGCAGCCCGGGGACAGGGTCCTACGAGCAGTACGTC. Protein: CASSPGTGSYEQYV.

The chain links TRBV25-1 to TRBJ1-5; D might be TRBD1 (6 bases). V was cut by 5 bases and J by 0 bases, with 8 bases left in between. This CDR3 is 14 amino acids long. Germline CDR1 and CDR2: MGHDK and SYGVNS. The CDR3 region is CASSTTGSNQPQHF. In nucleotides, the CDR3 is TGTGCCAGCAGTACGACAGGTAGCAATCAGCCCCAGCATTTT.